This T cell receptor beta chain was recorded in a study of CD8+ T cells in alopecia areata. On the study more broadly: Treated individuals took tofacitinib by mouth, 5 to 10 mg twice daily. Notes on the study in general: Between patients, shared TCR sequences were less clear than in mice. This was possibly due in part to HLA diversity in the patient population.

Details on this clone: The antigen is not known.

Sequencing relied on a cDNA template that was reverse transcribed from extracted RNA. Sequencing used immunoSEQ multiplex PCR; TCRdb keeps in-frame clones, though not all of them. This sample has 130,000 to 150,000 clones, with around 87% found just once. Lesional scalp tissue (obtained by punch biopsy) and peripheral blood were collected from alopecia areata patients. Both CD4+ and CD8+ T cells were separated by sorting PBMCs. This CDR3 region has 13 residues. V was trimmed by 2 bases and J by 2 bases, leaving 10 bases between them. Germline values: CDR1 SQVTM, CDR2 ANQGSEA. This sequence joins TRBV29-1 and TRBJ2-7; D gene unclear. Material: CD8+ T cells sorted from blood, obtained at week 0. This TCR came from a human donor with alopecia areata. CDR3 region: CSVESETPYEQYF. The CDR3 DNA reads as TGCAGCGTTGAATCCGAGACCCCCTACGAGCAGTACTTC.